This TCR beta chain appears in the sequencing data of a study of blood T cells in healthy people across ages. Findings of the study overall: Across the age range, TCR beta diversity per million T cells fell in a roughly linear way.

With regard to this clonotype: Its antigen is not identified.

A second PCR, run for 7 to 11 cycles, used a sample-barcoded 5' primer plus a J-beta primer mix. TCRdb used MiXCR to reprocess the 5' RACE reads, holding one entry per CDR3 protein. The sample includes 1.5 million or so distinct CDR3 sequences, about 43% of them seen just once. The sequence was collected from a woman in her late teens or twenties in good health. Sequencing used blood.

The CDR3, as DNA: TGTGCCAGCGAGTTCCGCACAGATACGCAGTATTTT. Amino acids: CASEFRTDTQYF. The chain has TRBV2 and TRBJ2-3; D remains unclear. CDR3 length: 12 amino acids. Looked up from germline, CDR1 is SNHLY and CDR2 is FYNNEI. V lost 8 bases and J lost 1, with 7 bases in between.